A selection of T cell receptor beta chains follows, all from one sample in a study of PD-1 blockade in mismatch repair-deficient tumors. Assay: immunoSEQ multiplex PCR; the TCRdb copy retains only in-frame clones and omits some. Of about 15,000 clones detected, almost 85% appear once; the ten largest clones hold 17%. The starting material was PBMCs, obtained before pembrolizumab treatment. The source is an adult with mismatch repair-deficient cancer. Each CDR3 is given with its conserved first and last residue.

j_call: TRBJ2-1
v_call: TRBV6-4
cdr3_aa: CASSDSAGGNEQFF

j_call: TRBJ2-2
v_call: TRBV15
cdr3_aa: CATSREGSGTSGKSGELFF

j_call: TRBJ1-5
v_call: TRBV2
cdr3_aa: CASSEWRGNQPQHF

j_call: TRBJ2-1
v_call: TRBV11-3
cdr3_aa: CASSWTGLGSEQFF

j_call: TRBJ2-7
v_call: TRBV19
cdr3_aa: CASSSRTATPSYEQYF

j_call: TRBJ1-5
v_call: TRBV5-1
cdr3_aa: CASSPGDRSNQPQHF

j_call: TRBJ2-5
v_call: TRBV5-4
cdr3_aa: CASSRTEETQYF

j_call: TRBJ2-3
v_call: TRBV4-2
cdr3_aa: CASSQDRAGAPDTQYF

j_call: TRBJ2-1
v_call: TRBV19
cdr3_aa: CASSIGTGFLNEQFF

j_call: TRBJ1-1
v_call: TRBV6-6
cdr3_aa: CASSGTWDAFF

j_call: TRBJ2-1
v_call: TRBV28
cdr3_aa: CASRGDSDRAYNEQFF

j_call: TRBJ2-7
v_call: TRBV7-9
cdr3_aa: CASSIIPYEQYF

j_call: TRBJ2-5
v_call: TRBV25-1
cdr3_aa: CASSGQQGAGETQYF

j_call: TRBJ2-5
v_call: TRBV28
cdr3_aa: CASTRKQGWWETQYF

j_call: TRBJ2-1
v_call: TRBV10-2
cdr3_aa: CASSESDYEQFF

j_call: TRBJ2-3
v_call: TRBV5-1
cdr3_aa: CASSFGDTDTQYF

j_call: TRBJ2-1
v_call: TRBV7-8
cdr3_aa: CASTIRPLAASSYNEQFF

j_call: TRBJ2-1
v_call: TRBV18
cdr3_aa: CASSPLTSGRHNEQFF

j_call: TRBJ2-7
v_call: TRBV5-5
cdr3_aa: CASSGGLADYEQYF

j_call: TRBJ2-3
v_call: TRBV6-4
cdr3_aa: CARTSGTDTQYF

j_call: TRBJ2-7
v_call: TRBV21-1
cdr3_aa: CAIPTPRTADYEQYF

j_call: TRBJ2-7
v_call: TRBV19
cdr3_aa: CASSPPGPSDSARYEQYF

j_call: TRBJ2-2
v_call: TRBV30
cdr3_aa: CAWTTTGSTGELFF

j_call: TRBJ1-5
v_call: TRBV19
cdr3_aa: CASSIAGEYYNQPQHF

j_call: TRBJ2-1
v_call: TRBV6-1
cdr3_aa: CASSEIGVSDGTSYNEQFF

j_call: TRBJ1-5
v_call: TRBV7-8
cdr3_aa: CASSRDRGQGNQPQHF

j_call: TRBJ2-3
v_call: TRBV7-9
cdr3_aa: CASSLWARETDTQYF

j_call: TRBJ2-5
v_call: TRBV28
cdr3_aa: CASSLTSGRGGPQETQYF

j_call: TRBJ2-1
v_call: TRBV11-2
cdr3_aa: CASSIGTGYYFNEQFF

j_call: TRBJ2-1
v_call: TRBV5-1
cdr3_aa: CASSLTGYNEQFF

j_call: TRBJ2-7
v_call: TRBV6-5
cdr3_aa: CASSYDGTHSYEQYF

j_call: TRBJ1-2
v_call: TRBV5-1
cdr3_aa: CASSLVMTGDGYTF

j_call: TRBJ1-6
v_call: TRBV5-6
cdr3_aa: CASSLAAGGVNNSPLHF

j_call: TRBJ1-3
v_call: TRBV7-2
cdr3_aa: CASSDRRNSGNTIYF

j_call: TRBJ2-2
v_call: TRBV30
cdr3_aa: CAWSVRPSTGELFF

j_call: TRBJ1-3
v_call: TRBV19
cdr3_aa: CASSIWRSGNTIYF

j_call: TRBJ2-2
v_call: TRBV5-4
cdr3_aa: CASSRGTANTGELFF

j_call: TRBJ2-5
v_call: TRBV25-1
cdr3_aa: CASSEFKGQGSTQYF

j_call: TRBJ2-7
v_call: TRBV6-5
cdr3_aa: CASKGGPSSYEQYF

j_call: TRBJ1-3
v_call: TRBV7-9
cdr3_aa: CASSLTGASFGNTIYF

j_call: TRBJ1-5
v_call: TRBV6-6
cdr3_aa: CASSYDRVDQPQHF

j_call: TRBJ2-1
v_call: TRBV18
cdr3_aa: CASSPLVGSSSYNEQFF

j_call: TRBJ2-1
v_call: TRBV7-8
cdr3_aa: CASSSRLAFGEQFF

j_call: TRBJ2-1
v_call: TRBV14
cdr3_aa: CASSLLTVNEQFF

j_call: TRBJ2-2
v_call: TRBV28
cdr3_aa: CASTELSDRSTGELFF

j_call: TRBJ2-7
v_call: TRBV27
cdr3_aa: CASSNTIGGDEQYF

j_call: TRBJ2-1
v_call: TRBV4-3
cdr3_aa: CASSQEARSSYNEQFF

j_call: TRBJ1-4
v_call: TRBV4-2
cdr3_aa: CASSAGSPGEKLFF

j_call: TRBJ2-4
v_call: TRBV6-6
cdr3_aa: CASSYSMGQGKNIQYF

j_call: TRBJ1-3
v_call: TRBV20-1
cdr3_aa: CSVPEGNTIYF

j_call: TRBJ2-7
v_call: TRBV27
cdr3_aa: CASSLRRGSSYEQYF

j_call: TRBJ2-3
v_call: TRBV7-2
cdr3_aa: CASSPGTGYTDTQYF

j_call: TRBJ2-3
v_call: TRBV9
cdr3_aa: CASSIGDYPLGDTQYF

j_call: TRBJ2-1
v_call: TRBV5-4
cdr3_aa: CASSSRTSGRSLDEQFF

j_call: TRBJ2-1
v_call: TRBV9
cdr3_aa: CASNSGSSNEQFF

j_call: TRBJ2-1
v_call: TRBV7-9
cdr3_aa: CASRSLRDEQFF

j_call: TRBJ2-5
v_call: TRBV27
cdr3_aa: CARSKGETQYF